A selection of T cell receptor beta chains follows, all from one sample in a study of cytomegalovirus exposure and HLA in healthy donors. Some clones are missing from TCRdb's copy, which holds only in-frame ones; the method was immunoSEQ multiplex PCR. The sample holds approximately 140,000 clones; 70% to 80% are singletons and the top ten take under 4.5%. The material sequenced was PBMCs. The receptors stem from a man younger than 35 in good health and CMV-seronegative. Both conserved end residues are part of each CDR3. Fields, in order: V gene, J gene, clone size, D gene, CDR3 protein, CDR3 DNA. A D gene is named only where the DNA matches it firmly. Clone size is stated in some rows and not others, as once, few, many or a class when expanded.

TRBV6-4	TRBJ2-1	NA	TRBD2	CASSAGLAPHNEQFF	TGTGCCAGCAGCGCGGGACTAGCTCCCCACAATGAGCAGTTCTTC
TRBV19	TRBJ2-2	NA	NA	CASSILDAGTTANTGELFF	TGTGCCAGTAGTATCCTTGACGCCGGGACAACCGCGAACACCGGGGAGCTGTTTTTT
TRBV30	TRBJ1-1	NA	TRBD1	CAWSFLRDRGLNTEAFF	TGTGCCTGGAGTTTCCTTAGGGACAGGGGTCTGAACACTGAAGCTTTCTTT
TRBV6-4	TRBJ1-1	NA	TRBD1	CASRKQGMNTEAFF	TGTGCCAGCAGAAAACAGGGGATGAACACTGAAGCTTTCTTT
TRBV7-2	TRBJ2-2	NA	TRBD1	CASSEQTGGGELFF	TGTGCCAGCAGCGAACAGACAGGGGGTGGGGAGCTGTTTTTT
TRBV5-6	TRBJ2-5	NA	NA	CASSLRSYQYF	TGTGCCAGCAGCTTGAGGAGTTACCAGTACTTC
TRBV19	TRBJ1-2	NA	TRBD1	CASSPETGYGYTF	TGTGCCAGTAGTCCAGAGACAGGGTATGGCTACACCTTC
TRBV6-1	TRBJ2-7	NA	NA	CASSDPGHSYEQYF	TGTGCCAGCAGTGACCCAGGGCACTCCTACGAGCAGTACTTC
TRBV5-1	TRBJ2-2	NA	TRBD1	CASSLGQGAYTGELFF	TGCGCCAGCAGCTTGGGACAGGGGGCCTACACCGGGGAGCTGTTTTTT
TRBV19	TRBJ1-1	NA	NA	CASRGAETYTEAFF	TGTGCCAGTAGGGGGGCAGAGACTTACACTGAAGCTTTCTTT
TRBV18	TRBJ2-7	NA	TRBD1	CASSPGQGDEQYF	TGTGCCAGCTCACCGGGACAGGGCGACGAGCAGTACTTC
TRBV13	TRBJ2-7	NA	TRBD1	CASSLPRGTGAGEQYF	TGTGCCAGCAGCCTCCCGCGTGGGACAGGGGCGGGGGAGCAGTACTTC
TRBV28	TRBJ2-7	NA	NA	CASSSSDSLLGEQYF	TGTGCCAGCAGTTCCTCAGACAGTTTATTGGGCGAGCAGTACTTC
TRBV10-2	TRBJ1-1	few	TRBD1	CASRPNRGTEAFF	TGCGCCAGCAGACCTAACAGGGGCACTGAAGCTTTCTTT
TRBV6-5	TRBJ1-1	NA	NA	CASSYSRGPEAFF	TGTGCCAGCAGTTACTCCCGTGGCCCTGAAGCTTTCTTT
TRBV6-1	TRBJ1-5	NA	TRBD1	CASRWTGDSNQPQHF	TGTGCCAGCAGATGGACAGGGGATAGCAATCAGCCCCAGCATTTT
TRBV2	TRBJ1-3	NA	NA	CASSVTDSRISGNTIYF	TGTGCCAGCAGTGTTACCGACAGCCGTATCTCTGGAAACACCATATATTTT
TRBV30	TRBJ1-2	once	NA	CAWRSLAPGGYTF	TGTGCCTGGAGGAGTTTAGCTCCGGGAGGCTACACCTTC
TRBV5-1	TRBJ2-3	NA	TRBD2	CASSLLGRGSGGYTDTQYF	TGCGCCAGCAGCTTGTTGGGTAGGGGTAGCGGGGGATACACAGATACGCAGTATTTT
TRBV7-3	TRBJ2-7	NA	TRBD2	CASSLELAESYEQYF	TGTGCCAGCAGCTTAGAACTAGCGGAATCCTACGAGCAGTACTTC
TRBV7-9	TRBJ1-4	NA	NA	CASSLADRSGNEKLFF	TGTGCCAGCAGCTTAGCCGACAGGTCGGGCAATGAAAAACTGTTTTTT
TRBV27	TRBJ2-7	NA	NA	CASSFFRGTYEQYF	TGTGCCAGCAGTTTTTTTCGGGGAACCTACGAGCAGTACTTC
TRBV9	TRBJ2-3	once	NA	CASSVTPTTSTDTQYF	TGTGCCAGCAGCGTAACCCCCACAACCAGCACAGATACGCAGTATTTT
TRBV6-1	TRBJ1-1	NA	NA	CATAGRNMNTEAFF	TGTGCCACAGCGGGACGGAACATGAACACTGAAGCTTTCTTT
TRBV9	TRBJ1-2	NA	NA	CASSPHQLYGYTF	TGTGCCAGCAGCCCCCACCAACTCTATGGCTACACCTTC